This note documents a single T cell receptor (beta chain) sequence. Its specificity is not known. The germline CDR1 and CDR2 sequences are SGHRS and YFSETQ. This CDR3 comprises 16 residues. This sample was taken from a study of T cells expressing NK-cell markers. Study in general: In the group of eight sequenced donors, seven were HCMV-seropositive and one was seronegative. Overall study results and limits: As a fraction of CD8+ T cells, dominant NKG2C+ clonotypes reached roughly 1.0-7.5% in about six donors.

TCR beta cDNA was made by 5'RACE template switching with UMIs. TCRdb reanalyzed the 5' RACE reads and collapses them to one entry per CDR3 protein, without DNA. The table gives about 370,000 distinct CDR3 sequences; the top ten clones make up roughly a tenth of it. This chain links TRBV5-1 with TRBJ2-1; TCRdb proposes TRBD2, but this gene call is untestable without DNA. Sequences were obtained from blood T cells: a sorted CD56 or NKG2C T cell subset, CD4+ or CD8+ T cells, or bulk PBMC T cells (not recorded which). This sequence was found in a woman aged 45-59 years in good health. CDR3 residues: CASSLEERNIYNEQFF.